Shown below are 28 T cell receptor beta chains from a single sample sequenced in a study of cytomegalovirus exposure and HLA in healthy donors. The study ran its PCR with 60 Vbeta and 13 Jbeta primers. The repertoire was sequenced with immunoSEQ multiplex PCR; TCRdb's copy has only in-frame clones and lacks some. The sample holds about 140,000 clones; around 79% are singletons and the top ten take 6.5%. The specimen was PBMCs. These receptors were taken from a man in his forties or fifties in good health and CMV-seropositive.

The chain uses TRBV5-5 and TRBJ2-7, with 8 bases matching TRBD2. The V gene end was trimmed by 4 bases and the J gene end by 4 bases; junction bases not matched to a gene: 4. The V gene's germline CDR1 is SGHKS and CDR2 YYEKEE (reference sequence). The CDR3 consists of 13 residues. For the CDR3, the DNA is TGTGCCAGCAGCCGGGGACTAGTTTACGAGCAGTACTTC. Residues: CASSRGLVYEQYF.

The CDR3 DNA reads TGCGCCAGCAGCCTTACAGGTACGAACACTGAAGCTTTCTTT. Amino acids: CASSLTGTNTEAFF. The chain recombines TRBV5-1 with TRBJ1-1; D is perhaps TRBD1 (5 bases). With 4 bases removed from V and 1 base from J, the gap between germline ends came to 11 bases. CDR1 and CDR2 (germline): SGHRS, YFSETQ. The CDR3 sequence is 14 residues long.

V and J are TRBV28 and TRBJ2-7, with 12 bases fitting TRBD2. Trimming removed 2 bases from V and 1 base from J; junction bases left unmatched: 12. The CDR3 covers 19 residues. Germline lookup yields CDR1 MDHEN and CDR2 SYDVKM. CDR3 sequence reads: CASSLMLTSGREMSYEQYF. CDR3 in DNA: TGTGCCAGCAGTTTAATGTTGACTAGCGGGAGAGAAATGTCCTACGAGCAGTACTTC.

This clone was seen only once. The CDR3: CAWSSGTGYQPQHF. The CDR3 nucleotides are TGTGCCTGGAGTTCCGGGACAGGATATCAGCCCCAGCATTTT. This chain joins TRBV30 and TRBJ1-5, with 8 bases identical to TRBD1. CDR1 GTSNPN and CDR2 SVGIG come from the germline V gene (reference sequence). J was trimmed by 5 bases and V by 2 bases; bases with no gene match: 5. The CDR3 loop spans 14 amino acids.

The J gene is TRBJ2-5, the V gene TRBV6-1; D unclear. The J call is doubtful: the DNA matches TRBJ2-7 better. This CDR3 has 11 residues. Per the germline V gene, CDR1 is MNHNS and CDR2 is SASEGT. This CDR3 reads CASSAAYEQYF. CDR3 nucleotides: TGTGCCAGCAGTGCCGCCTACGAGCAGTACTTC.

The rearrangement joins TRBV6-1 to TRBJ1-2, with 11 bases aligning to TRBD1. Germline values: CDR1 MNHNS, CDR2 SASEGT. Trimming removed 11 bases from V and 7 bases from J; junction bases left unmatched: 12. This CDR3 has 14 amino acids. In DNA, the CDR3 is TGTGCCGCGCTAGAGGACAGGGGGCGGGCTGGCTACACCTTC. Translation gives CAALEDRGRAGYTF.

The sample holds a few counts of this clone. V and J are TRBV27 and TRBJ2-1; no reliable D call. Trimming removed 4 bases from V and 10 bases from J, with 14 bases in between. Looked up from germline, CDR1 is MNHEY and CDR2 is SMNVEV (reference sequence). This CDR3 is built from 13 residues. The CDR3 DNA reads TGTGCCAGCAGTTCCACAGTTCACGCGGAGCAGTTCTTC. It is translated as CASSSTVHAEQFF.

This clone was seen once. Its ends do not fully match the called genes, so a read error is possible. The sample holds other DNA sequences that translate to the same CDR3. The J gene is TRBJ2-3, the V gene TRBV5-1; D gene unclear. This CDR3 spans 13 amino acids. CDR1 and CDR2 from the germline V gene are SGHRS and YFSETQ. The CDR3 bases are TGTGCCAGCAGAGTGCCCCCACAGGATACGCAGTATTTT. Residues: CASRVPPQDTQYF.

V is TRBV5-1 and J is TRBJ2-7; a possible D gene is TRBD2 (6 bases). The CDR3 consists of 14 residues. Germline CDR1 and CDR2: SGHRS and YFSETQ. Trimming stripped 0 bases from V and 4 bases from J, with 11 bases between. CDR3 protein: CASSLAGGVYEQYF. As DNA, the CDR3 is TGCGCCAGCAGCTTGGCCGGGGGAGTATACGAGCAGTACTTC.

The table lists this clone with a count of one. This chain links TRBV4-1 with TRBJ2-7; the D gene is possibly TRBD1 (6 bases). Germline V gives CDR1 MGHRA, CDR2 YSYEKL. V lost 0 bases and J 5 bases, leaving 17 bases between the germline ends. The length of the CDR3 is 16 residues. The CDR3 sequence is CASSQELGGWSDEQYF. CDR3 nucleotides: TGCGCCAGCAGCCAAGAATTAGGGGGTTGGAGCGACGAGCAGTACTTC.

This clone was found a few times. The genes are TRBV15 and TRBJ1-3; no clear D. V shed 0 bases and J shed 5 bases, with 5 bases lying between them. This CDR3 is 13 amino acids long. Per germline, CDR1 LNHNV and CDR2 YYDKDF (reference sequence). In nucleotides, the CDR3 is TGTGCCACCAGCAGAGACCCAAGAAACACCATATATTTT. This gives the protein CATSRDPRNTIYF.

This clone was found a few times. The genes are TRBV21-1 and TRBJ1-4; the table gives TRBD1 as D, unverified against the DNA. TRBV21-1 corresponds to a pseudogene. The CDR3 runs 18 residues. CDR3 region: CASSKDLGQGSTNEKLFF. As DNA, the CDR3 is TGTGCCAGCAGCAAAGACCTCGGACAGGGGTCAACTAATGAAAAACTGTTTTTT.

Here the CDR3 reads CASSFSPLSSYNSPLHF. The DNA for the CDR3 is TGTGCCAGCAGTTTCTCCCCCCTGAGCTCCTATAATTCACCCCTCCACTTT. The chain couples TRBV27 to TRBJ1-6; D unclear. This CDR3 has 17 amino acids. Deletions cut 3 bases from V and 0 bases from J, with 12 bases between. Germline lookup yields CDR1 MNHEY and CDR2 SMNVEV (reference sequence).

The sample holds a few counts of this clone. Germline and junction disagree at one end, which may indicate a read error. The rearrangement joins TRBV7-9 to TRBJ2-7, with 11 bases identical to TRBD2. The CDR3 is made up of 16 amino acids. The germline V gene encodes CDR1 SEHNR and CDR2 FQNEAQ (reference sequence). CDR3: CSSSGRTSGSRYEQYF. As DNA, the CDR3 is TGTTCCAGCAGCGGACGAACTAGCGGGAGTCGCTACGAGCAGTACTTC.

This chain connects TRBV7-8 to TRBJ2-5, with TRBD2 as a possible D gene (5 bases). The J call may be wrong; the DNA end is better matched by TRBJ2-7. The germline gives CDR1 SGHVS, CDR2 FQNEAQ. CDR3 length: 14 amino acids. CDR3 bases: TGTGCCAGCAGCCAAGCTGAGGGCGGCTACGAGCAGTACTTC. Protein product: CASSQAEGGYEQYF.

This clone was recorded only once. The CDR3 spells CSAAGQGGYTF. The CDR3 DNA reads as TGCAGCGCTGCGGGACAGGGGGGCTACACCTTC. This chain uses TRBV29-1 with TRBJ1-2; TRBD1 matches at 10 bases. The CDR3 length is 11 residues. V lost 7 bases to trimming and J lost 8 bases; unmatched junction nucleotides: 4. Germline CDR1 and CDR2: SQVTM and ANQGSEA.

This clone was counted a single time. The chain couples TRBV10-1 to TRBJ2-1; D may be TRBD2 (5 bases). V lost 3 bases, J lost 7 bases, and 19 bases lay in between. This CDR3 spans 16 amino acids. Germline V gene lookup returns CDR1 WNHNN and CDR2 SYGVQD (reference sequence). The CDR3 spells CASSDPGKKRNNEQFF. The CDR3 DNA is TGCGCCAGCAGTGACCCCGGGAAGAAAAGGAATAATGAGCAGTTCTTC.

The V and J genes are TRBV7-2 and TRBJ1-6, with D possibly being TRBD1 (5 bases). CDR3 length equals 14 residues. Germline CDR1 and CDR2: SGHTA and FQGNSA. V was shortened by 6 bases and J by 8 bases, with 14 bases between the two germline ends. The CDR3 DNA follows: TGTGCCAGCAGTTGGGAACAGGCTTATTCACCCCTCCACTTT. The encoded protein is CASSWEQAYSPLHF.

The chain recombines TRBV5-1 with TRBJ2-2; 12 nucleotides match TRBD2. Unmatched junction bases numbered 0, after V lost 0 bases and J lost 6 bases. This CDR3 contains 15 residues. Germline V lookup: CDR1 SGHRS, CDR2 YFSETQ. CDR3 region: CASSLGLAGAGELFF. CDR3 nucleotides: TGCGCCAGCAGCTTGGGACTAGCGGGAGCCGGGGAGCTGTTTTTT.

CDR3: CASSAYSNQPQHF. The CDR3 nucleotides are TGTGCCAGCAGCGCGTATAGCAATCAGCCCCAGCATTTT. The genes are TRBV6-6 and TRBJ1-5, with D unclear. Germline CDR1 MNHNY, CDR2 SVGAGI (reference sequence). The CDR3 spans 13 residues. V dropped 6 bases and J dropped 0 bases, with 6 bases sitting between them.

This clone was seen just once. This chain uses TRBV9 with TRBJ2-2, with TRBD2 matching 8 bases. This CDR3 spans 20 amino acids. Per germline, CDR1 SGDLS and CDR2 YYNGEE. The trim removed 0 bases at V and 1 base at J, leaving 14 bases unmatched. The CDR3 protein is CASSVGQTSVGPMNTGELFF. In nucleotides, the CDR3 is TGTGCCAGCAGCGTAGGTCAGACTAGCGTCGGTCCGATGAACACCGGGGAGCTGTTTTTT.

Only a few counts were recorded for this clone. The CDR3 protein is CASSVDRGGFRAFF. DNA for the CDR3: TGTGCCAGCAGCGTGGACAGGGGAGGTTTCCGAGCTTTCTTT. J is TRBJ1-1 and V is TRBV6-4, with 9 bases lining up with TRBD1. Germline CDR1 reads MRHNA; CDR2 reads SNTAGT. V was clipped by 6 bases and J by 10 bases; unmatched bases: 12. The CDR3 spans 14 residues.

The sample holds one count of this clone. This sequence joins TRBV9 and TRBJ2-7; TRBD2 matches at 12 bases. This CDR3 has 14 amino acids. After removal of 4 bases from V and 8 bases from J, the junction contained 7 bases not matched to a gene. Germline V gene sequence: CDR1 SGDLS, CDR2 YYNGEE. The CDR3 region has the DNA TGTGCCAGCAGCCCCCGACTAGCGGGAGCGAAGCAGTACTTC. Its translation: CASSPRLAGAKQYF.

Here the CDR3 DNA reads TGCGCCAGCAGTTATTCTCTAGCGGGAGGGCCTCGATTTAACGAGCAGTACTTC. This gives the protein CASSYSLAGGPRFNEQYF. The J gene is TRBJ2-7, the V gene TRBV5-1; TRBD2 matches at 12 bases. The germline V gene encodes CDR1 SGHRS and CDR2 YFSETQ. This CDR3 is built from 18 residues. Trimming removed 5 bases from V and 5 bases from J; junction bases left unmatched: 17. Filled out from reference TRBV5-1 and TRBJ2-7, the complete variable domain reads KAGVTQTPRYLIKTRGQQVTLSCSPISGHRSVSWYQQTPGQGLQFLFEYFSETQRNKGNFPGRFSGRQFSNSRSEMNVSTLELGDSALYLCASSYSLAGGPRFNEQYFGPGTRLTVT.

The CDR3 DNA reads TGTGCCAGCAGCTCGCAGGGGGCGGTGGGCGAGCAGTACTTC. Translated, it gives CASSSQGAVGEQYF. The chain couples TRBV7-6 to TRBJ2-7, with TRBD1 matching over 8 bases. Unmatched junction bases numbered 8, after V lost 4 bases and J lost 6 bases. The germline gives CDR1 SGHVS, CDR2 FNYEAQ. The CDR3 loop spans 14 amino acids.

This sequence joins TRBV19 and TRBJ2-2; D is possibly TRBD1 (7 bases). The CDR3 extends over 15 amino acids. Trimming stripped 8 bases from V and 0 bases from J, with 13 bases between. Germline CDR1 reads LNHDA; CDR2 reads SQIVND (reference sequence). This CDR3 reads CASLRDSPNTGELFF. Here the CDR3 DNA reads TGTGCCAGTTTGCGGGACAGCCCGAACACCGGGGAGCTGTTTTTT.

As for this clone: The junction shows a germline mismatch at one end, possibly a read error. This sequence joins TRBV6-5 and TRBJ2-5; maybe TRBD2 (6 bases). This CDR3 is 16 amino acids long. Germline CDR1 MNHEY, CDR2 SVGAGI. The DNA for the CDR3 is TGTGCCAGCAGTAACTCCCTTAGGATGGGGGGAGAGACCCAGTACTTC. This sequence encodes CASSNSLRMGGETQYF.

In nucleotides, the CDR3 is TGTGCCTGGAGTGCTTACACTGAAGCTTTCTTT. Translated, it gives CAWSAYTEAFF. The chain uses TRBV30 and TRBJ1-1, with D unclear. The CDR3 extends over 11 amino acids. Deletions cut 1 base from V and 3 bases from J, with 3 bases between. In germline, CDR1 is GTSNPN, CDR2 SVGIG (reference sequence).